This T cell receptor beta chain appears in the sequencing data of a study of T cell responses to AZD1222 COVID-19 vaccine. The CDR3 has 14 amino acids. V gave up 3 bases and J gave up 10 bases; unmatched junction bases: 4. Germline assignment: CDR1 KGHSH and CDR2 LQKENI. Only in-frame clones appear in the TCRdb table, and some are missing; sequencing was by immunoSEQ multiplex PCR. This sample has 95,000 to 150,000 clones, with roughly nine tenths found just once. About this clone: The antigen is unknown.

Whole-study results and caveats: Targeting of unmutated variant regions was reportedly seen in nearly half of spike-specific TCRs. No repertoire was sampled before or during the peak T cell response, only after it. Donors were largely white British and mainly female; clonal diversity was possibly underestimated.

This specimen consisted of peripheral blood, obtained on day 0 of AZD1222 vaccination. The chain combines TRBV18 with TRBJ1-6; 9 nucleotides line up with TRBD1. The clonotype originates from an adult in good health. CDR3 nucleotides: TGTGCCAGCTCACCTCGGGACAGGGAATCACCCCTCCACTTT. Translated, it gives CASSPRDRESPLHF.